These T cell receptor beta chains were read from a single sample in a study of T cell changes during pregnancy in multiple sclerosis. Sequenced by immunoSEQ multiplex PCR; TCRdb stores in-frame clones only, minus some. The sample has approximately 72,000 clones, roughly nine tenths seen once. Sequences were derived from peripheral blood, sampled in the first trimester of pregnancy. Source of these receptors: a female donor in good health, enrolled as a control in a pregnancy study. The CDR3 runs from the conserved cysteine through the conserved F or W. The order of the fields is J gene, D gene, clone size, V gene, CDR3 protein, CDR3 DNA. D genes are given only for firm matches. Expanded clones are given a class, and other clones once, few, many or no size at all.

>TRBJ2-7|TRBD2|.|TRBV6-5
CASSYSGEGTSSYF
TGTGCCAGCAGTTACTCGGGGGAGGGGACTAGCTCGTACTTC
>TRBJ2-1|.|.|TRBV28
CASTNTWNEQFF
TGTGCCAGCACCAATACTTGGAATGAGCAGTTCTTC
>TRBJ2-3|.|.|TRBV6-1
CASRPWREGTDTQYF
TGTGCCAGCAGACCCTGGCGGGAAGGCACAGATACGCAGTATTTT
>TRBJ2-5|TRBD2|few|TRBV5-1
CASSSGGGGVLEETQYF
TGCGCCAGCAGCTCCGGGGGGGGCGGGGTTTTGGAAGAGACCCAGTACTTC
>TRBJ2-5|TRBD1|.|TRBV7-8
CASSLAGTGGKETQYF
TGTGCCAGCAGCTTAGCGGGGACAGGGGGCAAGGAGACCCAGTACTTC
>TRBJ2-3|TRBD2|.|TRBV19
CASSIAPGAGRADTQYF
TGTGCCAGTAGTATAGCCCCCGGGGCAGGGAGGGCAGATACGCAGTATTTT
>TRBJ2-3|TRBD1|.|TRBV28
CASSLVGQRTTDTQYF
TGTGCCAGCAGTTTAGTGGGACAGAGAACTACAGATACGCAGTATTTT
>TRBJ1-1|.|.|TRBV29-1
CSVGRGIETEAFF
TGCAGCGTCGGACGGGGGATAGAAACTGAAGCTTTCTTT
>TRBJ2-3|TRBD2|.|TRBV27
CASSLLSLRSGRSRNTQYF
TGTGCCAGCAGTTTATTGTCCCTTCGGAGCGGGAGGTCTCGGAATACGCAGTATTTT
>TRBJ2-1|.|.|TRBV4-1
CASSRGNEQFF
TGCGCCAGCAGCCGAGGCAATGAGCAGTTCTTC
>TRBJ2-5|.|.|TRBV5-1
CASSPGERGQETQYF
TGCGCCAGCAGCCCTGGGGAACGGGGCCAAGAGACCCAGTACTTC
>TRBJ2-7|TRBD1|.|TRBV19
CASSIGQGEREQYF
TGTGCCAGTAGTATAGGACAGGGTGAACGCGAGCAGTACTTC
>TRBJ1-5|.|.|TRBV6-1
CASRRDPSNQPQHF
TGTGCCAGCAGGCGGGACCCTAGCAATCAGCCCCAGCATTTT